This entry describes one TCR beta chain. Its antigen is unknown. Trimming stripped 5 bases from V and 6 bases from J, with 11 bases between. Germline V gene sequence: CDR1 SGHRS, CDR2 YFSETQ. The CDR3 contains 12 residues. This specimen belongs to a study of Ad26.COV2.S vaccination and SARS-CoV-2 variants. Study-wide points: Post-vaccination breadth of spike-specific CD8+ and CD4+ T cell responses was reportedly substantial.

The treatment is: roughly 18 received Ad26.COV2.S at low or high dose, single or two shots; roughly five received placebo; per-sample allocation not given. Collection of samples fell on day 63 after the first vaccine or placebo injection. Clones were sequenced by immunoSEQ multiplex PCR, and TCRdb holds only the in-frame ones, with some missing. The repertoire holds 350,000 to 400,000 clones, with about 89% as singletons. The gene calls are TRBV5-1 and TRBJ1-1; D is uncertain. Here the sequenced sample was peripheral blood, taken in a trial of Ad26.COV2.S vaccine versus placebo. The receptor comes from a person between 18 and 65 years old who received the Ad26.COV2.S COVID-19 vaccine or a placebo. CDR3 protein: CASSYLGAEAFF. CDR3 in DNA: TGCGCCAGCAGTTACCTAGGTGCTGAAGCTTTCTTT.